The 18 T cell receptor beta chains below all came from one sample that was sequenced in a study of radiotherapy plus CTLA-4 blockade in lung cancer. Profiling relied on immunoSEQ multiplex PCR, and the TCRdb table lists in-frame clones only, not all of them. Seen here are 100,000 or so clones, roughly 80% observed once, and the top ten hold about a quarter. This specimen was peripheral blood, taken from a patient treated with radiotherapy plus ipilimumab. The receptors stem from a human donor with non-small cell lung cancer that progressed on radiotherapy plus ipilimumab.

The rearrangement joins TRBV7-9 to TRBJ2-1, with 9 bases aligning to TRBD2. V dropped 5 bases and J dropped 3; count of bases not matched to a gene: 8. This CDR3 contains 16 residues. The germline gives CDR1 SEHNR, CDR2 FQNEAQ (reference sequence). CDR3 nucleotide sequence: TGTGCCAGCAGCCCATTAGCGGGAGTACACTACAATGAGCAGTTCTTC. Protein product: CASSPLAGVHYNEQFF.

Here the CDR3 reads CASSFWTGATVYEQYF. In DNA, the CDR3 is TGTGCCAGCAGTTTTTGGACGGGAGCAACGGTCTACGAGCAGTACTTC. The rearrangement links TRBV28 to TRBJ2-7; maybe TRBD2 (6 bases). This CDR3 comprises 16 residues. Trimming removed 3 bases at V and 3 bases at J, with 18 bases between. CDR1 and CDR2 from the germline V gene are MDHEN and SYDVKM.

This clone was observed once. V usage is TRBV9 and J usage is TRBJ2-7; 12 nucleotides align to TRBD2. The CDR3 consists of 16 residues. CDR1 and CDR2 (germline): SGDLS, YYNGEE. The J segment lost 4 bases and the V segment lost 4 bases, leaving 9 bases of the junction unmatched. This CDR3 reads CASSLLLAGGSYEQYV. The CDR3 DNA follows: TGTGCCAGCAGCCTATTACTAGCGGGAGGTTCTTACGAGCAGTACGTC.

The chain carries TRBV11-2 and TRBJ2-3; 11 bases are shared with TRBD2. CDR3 length: 17 residues. The V and J ends lost 1 base and 4 bases, in that order; junction bases with no gene match: 7. Per germline, CDR1 SGHAT and CDR2 FQNNGV. CDR3 residues: CASSLATSGSGPDTQYF. The DNA for the CDR3 is TGTGCCAGCAGCTTAGCCACTAGCGGGAGTGGGCCAGATACGCAGTATTTT.

The chain is built from TRBV10-3 and TRBJ2-7, with D unresolved. Trimming removed 3 bases at V and 4 bases at J, with 4 bases between. The CDR3 consists of 11 residues. Germline loops: CDR1 ENHRY, CDR2 SYGVKD. The chain's CDR3 is CAISEGYEQYV. CDR3 nucleotides: TGTGCCATCAGTGAAGGGTACGAGCAGTACGTC.

The chain couples TRBV19 to TRBJ1-5, with TRBD1 matching 8 bases. Germline V lookup: CDR1 LNHDA, CDR2 SQIVND (reference sequence). The CDR3 is 15 residues long. Trimming cost V 6 bases and J 6 bases; bases outside gene matches: 10. CDR3 nucleotides: TGTGCCAGTAGCCACCTACAGGGGGGTGGTCAGCCCCAGCATTTT. It specifies CASSHLQGGGQPQHF.

The table lists this clone with a few counts. The chain employs TRBV10-1 and TRBJ1-2; D gene unclear. The V gene's germline CDR1 is WNHNN and CDR2 SYGVQD (reference sequence). The germline V and J ends were trimmed by 1 base and 6 bases, with 6 bases remaining between them. The CDR3 contains 12 residues. CDR3 region: CASSEWAHGYTF. CDR3 DNA: TGCGCCAGCAGTGAGTGGGCCCATGGCTACACCTTC.

The chain combines TRBV28 with TRBJ1-3; D not certain. Germline V gives CDR1 MDHEN, CDR2 SYDVKM. CDR3 size: 14 residues. Trimming pared 1 base from V and 4 bases from J, leaving 8 bases between. CDR3 region: CASSLFFSGNTIYF. CDR3 nucleotides: TGTGCCAGCAGTTTATTCTTCTCGGGAAACACCATATATTTT. The variable domain in full, with the rest retrieved from reference TRBV28 and TRBJ1-3, is DVKVTQSSRYLVKRTGEKVFLECVQDMDHENMFWYRQDPGLGLRLIYFSYDVKMKEKGDIPEGYSVSREKKERFSLILESASTNQTSMYLCASSLFFSGNTIYFGEGSWLTVV.

The gene calls are TRBV2 and TRBJ1-2, with D maybe TRBD1 (6 bases). CDR1 SNHLY and CDR2 FYNNEI come from the germline V gene. The CDR3 consists of 13 residues. Trimming shortened V by 2 bases and J by 8 bases, and 12 bases separated the two germline ends. The CDR3 loop reads CASSEYRENGYTF. For the CDR3, the DNA is TGTGCCAGCAGTGAATACAGGGAGAACGGCTACACCTTC.

The chain joins TRBV9 to TRBJ2-2, with 14 bases fitting TRBD2. The V gene's germline CDR1 is SGDLS and CDR2 YYNGEE. CDR3 length: 17 amino acids. The V and J ends lost 0 bases and 7 bases, in that order; junction bases with no gene match: 5. The CDR3 region is CASSVGGLAGVNGELFF. The CDR3 bases are TGTGCCAGCAGCGTAGGGGGACTAGCGGGAGTGAACGGGGAGCTGTTTTTT.

This chain joins TRBV28 and TRBJ2-7; TRBD1 matches at 9 bases. The germline V gene has CDR1 MDHEN and CDR2 SYDVKM. Unmatched junction bases numbered 4, after V lost 6 bases and J lost 1 base. The CDR3 length is 14 residues. Here the CDR3 DNA reads TGTGCCAGCAGCGGACAGGGGACATCCTACGAGCAGTACTTC. Its translation: CASSGQGTSYEQYF.

The rearrangement joins TRBV7-9 to TRBJ2-1, with 7 positions matching TRBD1. The CDR3 consists of 16 residues. The ends lost 6 bases at V and 8 bases at J; junction bases unmatched: 16. Germline CDR1 SEHNR, CDR2 FQNEAQ (reference sequence). The DNA for the CDR3 is TGTGCCAGCAGGAGGGGACAGTACATGGTTATGGATGAGCAGTTCTTC. Residues: CASRRGQYMVMDEQFF.

The chain joins TRBV6-6 to TRBJ2-7, with TRBD1 matching 8 bases. Germline lookup yields CDR1 MNHNY and CDR2 SVGAGI (reference sequence). This CDR3 has 13 residues. The ends lost 5 bases at V and 6 bases at J; junction bases unmatched: 6. The CDR3 region has the DNA TGTGCCAGCAGTGACTTGGACAGGGCCGAGCAGTACGTC. Translation: CASSDLDRAEQYV.

The rearrangement links TRBV13 to TRBJ2-7; D call uncertain. CDR3 length equals 13 residues. The V and J ends lost 0 bases and 5 bases respectively, with 8 bases between them. Germline V CDR1 and CDR2: PRHDT, FYEKMQ (reference sequence). The CDR3 DNA reads as TGTGCCAGCAGCTTAGGCCTCGGAGACGAGCAGTACTTC. Encoded protein: CASSLGLGDEQYF.

The rearrangement links TRBV5-4 to TRBJ2-7; 9 positions match TRBD1. CDR1 is SGHNT, CDR2 YYREEE, per germline (reference sequence). This CDR3 is built from 15 residues. The V and J ends lost 3 bases and 3 bases, in that order; junction bases with no gene match: 7. CDR3 sequence (DNA): TGTGCCAGCAGCTCGACGGACAGGGGTGGCTACGAGCAGTACTTC. This gives the protein CASSSTDRGGYEQYF.

This sequence joins TRBV2 and TRBJ2-1, with D tentatively TRBD2 (5 bases). The CDR3 contains 14 residues. Germline V gives CDR1 SNHLY, CDR2 FYNNEI. With 6 bases removed from V and 2 bases from J, the gap between germline ends came to 11 bases. CDR3 in DNA: TGTGCCAGCAGGGCGGCGGGTACCTACAATGAGCAGTTCTTC. Its translation: CASRAAGTYNEQFF.

The V and J genes are TRBV11-2 and TRBJ1-5, with D perhaps TRBD1 (6 bases). Per the germline V gene, CDR1 is SGHAT and CDR2 is FQNNGV. This CDR3 has 13 amino acids. V was cut by 3 bases and J by 7 bases, with 10 bases left in between. CDR3 bases: TGTGCCAGCAGCTTGGGGGCGGGGCAGCCCCAGCATTTT. Protein: CASSLGAGQPQHF.

This sequence joins TRBV5-1 and TRBJ2-2; D is ambiguous. Germline V gives CDR1 SGHRS, CDR2 YFSETQ. The CDR3 runs to 13 residues. Trimming cost V 2 bases and J 1 base, with 3 bases left between them. The CDR3 reads CASSFKNTGELFF. CDR3 DNA: TGCGCCAGCAGCTTCAAGAACACCGGGGAGCTGTTTTTT.